These 2 T cell receptor beta chains came from one sample sequenced in a study of regulatory T cells in long-lasting Graves disease. Arm-PCR with iRepertoire HTBI primers amplified the CDR3 regions for these TCR beta libraries. MiXCR was run by TCRdb on the multiplex PCR reads, yielding one entry per CDR3 protein. The table has around 230,000 distinct CDR3 sequences, 18% seen once. The time point: newly diagnosed GD, antithyroid drugs for less than 3 months. From PBMCs, RNA was extracted and then used to make the TCR library. Sequenced here: peripheral blood mononuclear cells (PBMCs), sampled at new diagnosis, from a patient treated with antithyroid drugs. The source is a female donor with Graves disease.

The chain carries TRBV15 and TRBJ2-7; TRBD2 agrees at 11 bases. V shed 5 bases, J shed 1 base, and the junction held 4 bases outside the gene matches. CDR3 length: 15 amino acids. CDR1 is LNHNV and CDR2 is YYDKDF in the germline V gene (reference sequence). The CDR3 protein is CATSSGTSGSYEQYF. The CDR3 DNA reads TGTGCCACCAGCTCGGGGACTAGCGGTTCCTACGAGCAGTACTTC.

The table lists this clonotype with many counts. The J gene is TRBJ1-2, the V gene TRBV3-1; no reliable D call. The CDR3 spans 14 residues. V was pared by 1 base and J by 3 bases, with 9 bases between. From germline, CDR1 is LGHDT and CDR2 YNNKEL (reference sequence). CDR3 coding DNA: TGTGCCAGCAGCCAAGGTGGAACGGACTATGGCTACACCTTC. This gives the protein CASSQGGTDYGYTF.